A single sample is the source of the 20 T cell receptor beta chains below, sequenced in a study of T cell repertoires in cytomegalovirus infection. MiXCR, run by TCRdb on the reads, gives a single entry per CDR3 protein. The profile shows around 770,000 distinct CDR3 sequences, about 28% of them singletons. These receptors are not linked to any known antigen. The sequences come from cultured CD8+ T cells from PBMCs, collected from culture after CMV antigen stimulation. These receptor sequences come from a human donor in good health (CMV status not recorded). Some clones in this sample may be carry-over from other donors' samples.

The chain carries TRBV7-3 and TRBJ2-1; no firm D call. Trimming stripped 4 bases from V and 7 bases from J, with 17 bases between. Germline V gives CDR1 SGHTA, CDR2 FQGTGA. The CDR3 is 15 amino acids. CDR3 nucleotide sequence: TGTGCCAGCAGCTCGTACATTGGAGTACGGAATGAGCAGTTCTTC. Protein: CASSSYIGVRNEQFF.

This chain connects TRBV12-3 or TRBV12-4 to TRBJ2-5; 14 bases are a match to TRBD2. Trimming took 5 bases from V and 5 from J; bases not matched to a gene: 4. The CDR3 totals 15 residues. CDR3 amino acids: CASSRTSGGLETQYF. The CDR3 DNA sequence: TGTGCCAGCAGTCGGACTAGCGGGGGGCTGGAGACCCAGTACTTC.

This clonotype was picked up a small number of times. This chain joins TRBV7-2 and TRBJ1-6; TRBD1 matches at 8 bases. The germline V gene encodes CDR1 SGHTA and CDR2 FQGNSA. J was trimmed by 8 bases and V by 8 bases; bases with no gene match: 11. This CDR3 comprises 15 residues. This CDR3 is CASSLDRAKDSPLHF. DNA for the CDR3: TGTGCCAGCTCTTTGGACAGGGCTAAGGATTCACCCCTCCACTTT.

This clonotype was detected a few times. V gene TRBV5-6 combines with J gene TRBJ1-4; D is perhaps TRBD1 (5 bases). V was trimmed by 4 bases and J by 8 bases, leaving 18 bases between them. In germline, CDR1 is SGHDT, CDR2 YYEEEE. The CDR3 runs to 15 residues. The CDR3 nucleotides read TGTGCCAGCAGCCCCGCGGGGGGGGGGAAGGAAAAACTGTTTTTT. Translation: CASSPAGGGKEKLFF.

This clonotype was detected many times. This chain connects TRBV7-8 to TRBJ2-2; D call uncertain. Trimming removed 3 bases at V and 2 bases at J, with 4 bases between. The CDR3 is made up of 13 amino acids. The germline CDR1 and CDR2 sequences are SGHVS and FQNEAQ. The CDR3 DNA reads as TGTGCCAGCAGCTTTGTCAACACCGGGGAGCTGTTTTTT. Protein: CASSFVNTGELFF.

J is TRBJ2-7 and V is TRBV6-6; D may be TRBD1 (5 bases). Looked up from germline, CDR1 is MNHNY and CDR2 is SVGAGI (reference sequence). This CDR3 comprises 14 residues. The germline V and J ends were trimmed by 7 bases and 3 bases, with 16 bases remaining between them. The CDR3 loop is CASMGQERGYEQYV. Written as DNA, the CDR3 is TGTGCCAGCATGGGGCAGGAAAGGGGCTACGAGCAGTACGTC.

This clonotype was counted a few times. The chain joins TRBV12-5 to TRBJ2-7; 7 bases match TRBD1. The CDR3 has 13 residues. J was trimmed by 4 bases and V by 4 bases; bases with no gene match: 4. CDR1 is LGHNT and CDR2 is FRNRAP in the germline V gene. The DNA of the CDR3 is TGTGCTAGTGGTTCGGGACAGCCTTACGAGCAGTACTTC. Translation: CASGSGQPYEQYF.

Ten or more counts support this clonotype. The chain couples TRBV19 to TRBJ1-1; 7 positions match TRBD1. This CDR3 has 16 amino acids. From germline, CDR1 is LNHDA and CDR2 SQIVND (reference sequence). Germline trimming cut 5 bases from V and 8 bases from J; bases unmatched to any gene: 17. The CDR3 DNA reads as TGTGCCAGTAGTTATTCAGGGGGACGTCCGAGCCCAGAAGCTTTCTTT. Translation gives CASSYSGGRPSPEAFF.

This chain links TRBV10-3 with TRBJ2-1; TRBD2 might be the D (6 bases). CDR3 size: 16 residues. The germline V gene encodes CDR1 ENHRY and CDR2 SYGVKD. Trimming took off 0 bases at V and 4 bases at J, with 13 bases between the two ends. This chain's CDR3 is CAISESPGGQYNEQFF. Written as DNA, the CDR3 is TGTGCCATCAGTGAGTCCCCCGGGGGTCAGTACAATGAGCAGTTCTTC.

The chain combines TRBV6-2 or TRBV6-3 with TRBJ2-7, with a weak D call TRBD1 (5 bases). The germline V and J ends were trimmed by 4 bases and 6 bases, with 16 bases remaining between them. Germline V gene data show CDR1 as MNHEY and CDR2 as SVGEGT. CDR3 length: 14 amino acids. The CDR3 DNA reads TGTGCCAGCAGTTTCGGTAGCAGGGTTATCGAGCAGTACTTC. It yields the protein CASSFGSRVIEQYF.

This clonotype was seen more than once but under ten times. The V and J genes are TRBV20-1 and TRBJ2-5; TRBD1 agrees at 10 bases. The CDR3 has 16 amino acids. V lost 3 bases and J lost 0; bases outside the gene matches: 7. Germline loops: CDR1 DFQATT, CDR2 SNEGSKA (reference sequence). The CDR3 DNA is TGCAGTGCTAGGGGGCCGGGACAGGGGCACCAAGAGACCCAGTACTTC. Translating gives CSARGPGQGHQETQYF.

The chain joins TRBV29-1 to TRBJ2-6; the match to TRBD1 covers 8 bases. Germline CDR1 reads SQVTM; CDR2 reads ANQGSEA. The CDR3 has 15 amino acids. J lost 4 bases, V lost 6 bases, and 8 bases had no gene match. CDR3 in amino acids: CSVQDRATGANVLTF. CDR3 sequence (DNA): TGCAGCGTACAGGACAGGGCTACGGGGGCCAACGTCCTGACTTTC. The variable domain in full, with the rest retrieved from reference TRBV29-1 and TRBJ2-6, is SAVISQKPSRDICQRGTSLTIQCQVDSQVTMMFWYRQQPGQSLTLIATANQGSEATYESGFVIDKFPISRPNLTFSTLTVSNMSPEDSSIYLCSVQDRATGANVLTFGAGSRLTVL.

This clonotype has only a few counts. The gene calls are TRBV10-3 and TRBJ2-3; D is possibly TRBD2 (6 bases). The CDR3 is 15 residues long. V dropped 6 bases and J dropped 2 bases, with 15 bases sitting between them. Germline CDR1 is ENHRY and CDR2 is SYGVKD. The CDR3 loop reads CAIRTRDGHTDTQYF. CDR3 coding DNA: TGTGCCATCAGGACTAGGGACGGCCACACAGATACGCAGTATTTT.

The rearrangement uses TRBV9 and TRBJ2-1; 15 positions match TRBD2. The V gene end was trimmed by 3 bases and the J gene end by 2 bases; junction bases not matched to a gene: 12. The germline gives CDR1 SGDLS, CDR2 YYNGEE. This CDR3 is 20 amino acids long. The CDR3 loop is CASSDPSGTSGGFPYNEQFF. Here the CDR3 DNA reads TGTGCCAGCAGCGATCCTTCCGGGACTAGCGGGGGGTTCCCCTACAATGAGCAGTTCTTC.

Here the CDR3 reads CASGWGTGANTGELFF. The CDR3 nucleotides read TGTGCTAGTGGTTGGGGGACGGGGGCGAACACCGGGGAGCTGTTTTTT. V and J are TRBV12-5 and TRBJ2-2, with D possibly being TRBD2 (6 bases). The CDR3 is 16 residues long. The germline V gene encodes CDR1 LGHNT and CDR2 FRNRAP. Trimming pared 4 bases from V and 0 bases from J, leaving 12 bases between.

This clonotype came up many times. This chain links TRBV12-3 or TRBV12-4 with TRBJ2-1; 7 bases align to TRBD2. The CDR3 length is 14 residues. Germline trimming cut 3 bases from V and 8 bases from J; bases unmatched to any gene: 7. In DNA, the CDR3 is TGTGCCAGCAGTTTTGGTGGCGGGGGATATGAGCAGTTCTTC. Amino acids: CASSFGGGGYEQFF.

The chain recombines TRBV18 with TRBJ1-1; D possibly corresponds to TRBD1 (5 bases). CDR3 length equals 17 residues. Trimming stripped 2 bases from V and 1 base from J, with 17 bases between. In germline, CDR1 is KGHSH, CDR2 LQKENI. The CDR3 reads CASSPWTVGASNTEAFF. The CDR3 DNA is TGTGCCAGCTCACCATGGACGGTCGGGGCCTCGAACACTGAAGCTTTCTTT.

This clonotype showed up many times. The V and J genes are TRBV20-1 and TRBJ2-3; 10 bases fit TRBD2. Trimming at V came to 1 base and at J to 6 bases, leaving 13 bases not matched to a gene. The CDR3 contains 17 residues. CDR1 is DFQATT and CDR2 is SNEGSKA in the germline V gene (reference sequence). This chain's CDR3 is CSARGDVSGGKGDTQYF. CDR3 in DNA: TGCAGTGCTAGAGGGGATGTTAGCGGGGGGAAGGGGGATACGCAGTATTTT.

In this sample, this clonotype turned up a few times. V gene TRBV4-3 combines with J gene TRBJ2-3, with 9 nucleotides matching TRBD2. CDR1 is LGHNA, CDR2 YSLEER, per germline. CDR3 size: 16 residues. V lost 0 bases and J lost 6; bases outside the gene matches: 7. The chain's CDR3 is CASSQDPSGNGDTQYF. CDR3 sequence (DNA): TGCGCCAGCAGCCAAGATCCTAGCGGGAATGGGGATACGCAGTATTTT.

This clonotype was detected a few times. The rearrangement links TRBV27 to TRBJ1-5, with 8 bases identical to TRBD1. Unmatched junction bases numbered 8, after V lost 5 bases and J lost 5 bases. Germline CDR1 and CDR2: MNHEY and SMNVEV (reference sequence). The CDR3 is made up of 15 amino acids. CDR3 sequence: CASSPTGDWDQPQHF. The CDR3 DNA follows: TGTGCCAGCAGTCCGACAGGGGACTGGGATCAGCCCCAGCATTTT.